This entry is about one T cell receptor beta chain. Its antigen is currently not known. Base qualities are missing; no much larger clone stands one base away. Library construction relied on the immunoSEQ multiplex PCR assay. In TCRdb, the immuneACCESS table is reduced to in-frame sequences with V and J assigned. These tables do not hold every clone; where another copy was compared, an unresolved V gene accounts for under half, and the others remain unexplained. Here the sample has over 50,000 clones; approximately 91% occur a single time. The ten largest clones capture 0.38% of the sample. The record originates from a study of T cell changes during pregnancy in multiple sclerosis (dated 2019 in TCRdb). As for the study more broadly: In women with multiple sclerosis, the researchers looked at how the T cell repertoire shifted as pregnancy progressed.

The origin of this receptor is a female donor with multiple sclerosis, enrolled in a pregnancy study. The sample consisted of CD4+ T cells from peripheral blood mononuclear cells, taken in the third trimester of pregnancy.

CDR3 reads: CASSTEGSSGNTIYF. The nucleotide sequence is TGTGCCAGCAGCACCGAGGGCAGTTCGGGAAACACCATATATTTT. The chain joins TRBV9 to TRBJ1-3, with the D gene call left open. In the germline V gene, CDR1 corresponds to SGDLS and CDR2 to YYNGEE. The CDR3 covers 15 residues, taking in both the cysteine and the phenylalanine. Only the CDR3 portion is preserved as DNA: 45 bases, with reading frame beginning at the first base. Relative to germline, V is 4 bases shorter and J is 4 bases shorter, with 15 bases between their ends.